Listed below are T cell receptor beta chains from one sample, sequenced in a study of breast tumors, draining lymph nodes, adjacent tissues. MiXCR was run by TCRdb on the multiplex PCR reads, yielding one entry per CDR3 protein. This sample has around 19,000 distinct CDR3 sequences, with roughly 32% found just once. What was sequenced was breast tumor tissue. Receptors were obtained from a female donor with breast cancer. Some clones in this sample may be carry-over from other donors' samples. CDR3s include the opening cysteine and the closing phenylalanine or tryptophan. D genes are given only for firm matches. Only some rows state a clone size, as once, few, many or a class for expanded clones.

CASSQDSRATEAFF,TGTGCCAGCAGCCAAGATTCGAGGGCCACTGAAGCTTTCTTT,TRBJ1-1,TRBV4-2,-,-
CASSLGSGRNQPQHF,TGTGCCAGCAGCTTGGGTTCAGGGAGGAATCAGCCCCAGCATTTT,TRBJ1-5,TRBV5-6,-,few
CASSFPGAGQYF,TGTGCCAGCAGTTTTCCCGGGGCCGGGCAGTACTTC,TRBJ2-7,TRBV12-3/TRBV12-4,-,many
CASRAGTSYNEQFF,TGTGCCAGCAGGGCAGGTACTTCCTACAATGAGCAGTTCTTC,TRBJ2-1,TRBV12-3/TRBV12-4,-,many
CASSYSLRSLYTGELFF,TGTGCCAGCAGTTACTCTTTAAGGAGCTTATACACCGGGGAGCTGTTTTTT,TRBJ2-2,TRBV6-5,-,many
CASRVHPPGQGMATQYF,TGTGCCAGCAGAGTCCATCCCCCGGGACAGGGCATGGCCACGCAGTATTTT,TRBJ2-3,TRBV6-5,TRBD1,-
CSAMSGTSSYEQYF,TGCAGTGCTATGTCGGGGACGAGCTCCTACGAGCAGTACTTC,TRBJ2-7,TRBV20-1,-,many
CSARLAGEGETQYF,TGCAGTGCTAGACTAGCGGGAGAGGGAGAGACCCAGTACTTC,TRBJ2-5,TRBV20-1,TRBD2,many
CSARDLGRTALSACF,TGCAGTGCTAGAGATCTGGGCAGGACTGCTCTTAGCGCGTGCTTC,TRBJ2-7,TRBV20-1,-,-
CASSVGRGDEQFF,TGTGCCAGTAGTGTCGGGCGGGGGGATGAGCAGTTCTTC,TRBJ2-1,TRBV19,TRBD2,-
CASSPRVAGGWEGNIQYF,TGTGCCAGCAGCCCTAGAGTAGCGGGAGGGTGGGAGGGGAACATTCAGTACTTC,TRBJ2-4,TRBV4-2,TRBD2,-
CSAHIAGGLTGELFF,TGCAGTGCTCATATAGCGGGAGGGCTCACCGGGGAGCTGTTTTTT,TRBJ2-2,TRBV20-1,TRBD2,many
CASSHALTSGHNEQFF,TGTGCCAGCAGCCACGCGCTGACTAGCGGACACAATGAGCAGTTCTTC,TRBJ2-1,TRBV11-3,TRBD2,many
CASENRAGQPQHF,TGTGCCAGCGAGAACAGGGCCGGTCAGCCCCAGCATTTT,TRBJ1-5,TRBV19,-,many
CASVLGNTGELFF,TGTGCCAGCGTTCTGGGGAACACCGGGGAGCTGTTTTTT,TRBJ2-2,TRBV7-9,-,many
CASSPTGDREGTF,TGCGCCAGCAGCCCAACCGGGGACAGGGAGGGCACCTTC,TRBJ1-2,TRBV5-1,TRBD1,-
CASSLQAAKNTEAFF,TGTGCCAGCAGCTTACAGGCGGCCAAGAACACTGAAGCTTTCTTT,TRBJ1-1,TRBV11-2,-,-
CASRTRVGYTEAFF,TGTGCCAGCAGGACCAGGGTAGGGTACACTGAAGCTTTCTTT,TRBJ1-1,TRBV12-3/TRBV12-4,-,-
CSVGTTSYEQYF,TGCAGCGTCGGGACAACCTCCTACGAGCAGTACTTC,TRBJ2-7,TRBV20-1,-,-
CASSEEWSTVQETQYF,TGTGCCAGCAGTGAAGAATGGTCGACAGTTCAAGAGACCCAGTACTTC,TRBJ2-5,TRBV6-1,-,many